This paragraph covers one T cell receptor (beta chain) sequence. Its antigen is as yet unknown. Libraries were UMI-labeled 5' RACE TRB cDNA. From its re-call of the 5' RACE reads, TCRdb lists each CDR3 protein once, without DNA. The sample shows some 39,000 distinct CDR3 sequences, and around 1.9% sits with its ten largest clones. CD8+ T cell subsets were each sorted in triplicate, about 330,000 cells apiece. This sample was taken from a study of CXCR3-negative and CXCR3-positive naive CD8 T cells. Study observations and caveats: CXCR3-positive naive cells had more hydrophobic TRB CDR3s than CXCR3-negative naive cells. Researchers reported similar TRBV-TRBJ usage in naive CXCR3-negative and CXCR3-positive cells, though memory differed.

Sequencing was carried out using naive CXCR3- CD8+ T cells from blood. Noted subset: CD45RO-CCR7+CD27+CD95- naive CD8+ T cells lacking CXCR3 (TNR3-). This receptor was obtained from a human donor in good health. Some clones in this sample may be carry-over from other donors' samples.

The CDR3 sequence: CASSPGDGEGYEQYF. This chain links TRBV5-1 with TRBJ2-7; the TCRdb D gene call, TRBD1, has no DNA to confirm it. Germline lookup yields CDR1 SGHRS and CDR2 YFSETQ. This CDR3 is built from 15 residues.